The entry below gives a single TCR beta chain sequence along with its context. This clonotype has a count of ten or more. The target of this receptor is not known. No much larger clone exists at a distance of one base, and base qualities are not known. V is cut by 2 bases and J by 1 base, and the space between the germline ends is 18 bases. Its CDR3 holds 18 amino acids, cysteine through phenylalanine. Only the CDR3 DNA is retained, 54 bases long and in frame from the first base. The library was prepared using PCR. TCRdb names NextSeq 500 as the instrument used. Bulk TCR libraries were prepared as previously described, using TCR primers listed in Table S5. The Qiagen AllPrep DNA/RNA kit was used to purify total RNA. Before any analysis, reads coming from multiple sequencing runs of the same library were combined into one pool. Per the authors' processing: Reads were retained only if their TCR constant sequence matched exactly, and those retained reads were trimmed to 150 nt and grouped according to their 12-nt molecular barcodes. Reads within each barcode group were sub-clustered using a 15% Levenshtein threshold, and quality-weighted consensus sequences were constructed for each RNA molecule. Non-functional sequences were discarded, and so were lower-count sequences lying one edit away from another sequence. Based on a fit of two negative binomial distributions, barcode sub-clusters having less than 20% of the maximum read count were discarded. The public reads were run again by TCRdb, first through fastp at Q25 and then through MiXCR, and only productive beta chains were kept. Rows matching on CDR3 protein sequence are summarized as one entry with the most common DNA and genes. What appears here as the V and J calls and clone size reflects TCRdb's work, not the paper's. Present in this sample are under 800,000 distinct CDR3 sequences, about 25% of which were seen just once. The ten largest clonotypes hold about 0.8% of the sample.

The source of the sample is a study of molecular identifiers for immune sequencing clone quantification (dated by TCRdb to the late 2010s). Background for the entire study: For a replicate experiment, the RNA from either 20,000 or 100,000 naive CD8 T cells was divided into five aliquots, and four of those aliquots went on to sequencing. The study was a methods study using CD8 T cells to benchmark molecular-identifier clustering-based TCR repertoire sequencing (MIDCIRS) and TCR RNA copy counting.

The research as a whole found: The sizes of highly expanded clones could end up underestimated when identical TCR molecules share a barcode. In CMV-specific effector cells, clones with more than 20 RNA copies contained over 98% of molecules, whereas in naive cells such clones contained under 1% of molecules. Roughly 2.8 recovered TCR RNA copies per cell were obtained by modeling, versus around 9.8 by digital PCR, implying a capture efficiency of 25% to 30%. Spiked-in Jurkat TCR RNA (approximately 10 copies' worth), which is not part of the donor repertoire, was contained in the naive libraries. A single cell's worth of spiked-in Jurkat TCR RNA was reported detectable even among approximately 930,000 naive CD8 T cells. When barcode sub-clustering was not used, chimeric consensus sequences inflated TCR diversity, with chimeras reaching as high as 47%.

Libraries of naive CD8 T cells were generated from roughly 18,000 to 920,000 sorted cells, with 10%, 30% or 50% of the purified RNA used. On a BD FACSAria II, naive CD8 T cells were FACS-sorted as CD8+CD4-CCR7+CD45RA+ and collected into RLT Plus buffer. To test detection sensitivity, Jurkat RNA equal to ten TCR copies was added to samples of about 20,000-1,000,000 naive CD8 T cells. Enrichment of CD8 T cells was performed with RosetteSep CD8+ T Cell Enrichment Cocktail and Ficoll-Paque, after which ACK red cell lysis was carried out. The rearrangement combines TRBV23-1 with TRBJ2-1; the D assignment is uncertain and may be TRBD1 or TRBD2, with 5 bases supporting each. TRBV23-1 is an ORF for which the function is uncertain. The sample consisted of naive CD8+ T cells from blood, with Jurkat cell RNA spiked in. In light of the paper, this sample's cell subset or site label describes: FACS-sorted CD8+CD4-CCR7+CD45RA+ naive T cells. The receptor's source is a human donor in good health. Some libraries in this study had Jurkat cell RNA spiked in. The CDR3 region: CASSQTLPRDRSYNEQFF. The nucleotide sequence is TGCGCCAGCAGTCAAACCCTCCCCCGGGACCGATCCTACAATGAGCAGTTCTTC.